This T cell receptor beta chain derives from a study of PD-1 blockade in mismatch repair-deficient tumors. At the level of the study: Patients had 12 to 13 mismatch repair-deficient cancer types and were previously treated and progressing.

All patients were mismatch repair deficient, assessed by either PCR or immunohistochemistry. Profiled with immunoSEQ multiplex PCR; TCRdb holds only in-frame clones, not every one. The table shows approximately 79,000 clones, with 80% to 90% occurring only once. Germline CDR1 is MNHEY and CDR2 is SMNVEV (reference sequence). The V end lost 1 base, the J end lost 7 bases, and 17 bases lay between the germline ends. This CDR3 region has 15 residues. The V call is TRBV27, the J call TRBJ2-7, with D possibly being TRBD1 (8 bases). Sample: peripheral blood, taken 44 weeks after starting pembrolizumab. This TCR derives from an adult with mismatch repair-deficient cancer. The CDR3 here is CASSLFLQGGGEQYF. For the CDR3, the DNA is TGTGCCAGCAGTTTATTCCTACAGGGGGGAGGGGAGCAGTACTTC.